This TCR beta chain emerged from a study of response to subunit inactivated influenza vaccine. TCRdb reanalysed the RT-PCR reads using MiXCR and keeps one entry per CDR3 protein. The repertoire holds about 520,000 distinct CDR3 sequences, with roughly 23% as singletons. Trimming shortened V by 3 bases and J by 1 base, and 13 bases separated the two germline ends. This CDR3 is built from 15 residues. Germline V gene sequence: CDR1 SGHRS, CDR2 YFSETQ. Specimen: CD4+ T cells sorted from PBMCs, collected 5 days after vaccination. This receptor was identified in a man aged 50-60 years who received an inactivated influenza vaccine. This chain uses TRBV5-1 with TRBJ1-1, with D possibly matching TRBD1 (5 bases). This CDR3 reads CASSSNSGGNTEAFF. The CDR3 region has the DNA TGCGCCAGCAGCTCCAACAGTGGGGGGAACACTGAAGCTTTCTTT.